This T cell receptor beta chain emerged from a study of regulatory T cells in long-lasting Graves disease. This clonotype was recorded many times. Its antigen is not identified. CDR3-region Arm-PCR and iRepertoire HTBI primers produced the TCR beta libraries. Original data processing: Sequenced samples collectively carried 62 TRBV and some 15 TRBJ segments. Using its own MiXCR run on the multiplex PCR reads, TCRdb lists one record per CDR3 protein. TCRdb's processing, not the authors', yielded these V and J calls. The table shows about 430,000 distinct CDR3 sequences, with around 16% occurring only once. Documented time point: newly diagnosed GD, antithyroid drugs for less than 3 months. Making the TCR library involved RNA that had been extracted from PBMCs. Per germline, CDR1 DFQATT and CDR2 SNEGSKA (reference sequence). The CDR3 loop spans 15 amino acids. Trimming removed 3 bases from V and 1 base from J, with 15 bases in between.

Findings and caveats of the study: Favored gene segments in persistent disease were TRBV28, TRBJ1-2 and TRBJ2-5.

These data are also associated with another study on T cells in Graves' hyperthyroidism and ophthalmopathy.

This TCR derives from a woman aged 40 to 55 with Graves disease. The material was peripheral blood mononuclear cells (PBMCs), obtained at new diagnosis, from a patient treated with antithyroid drugs. The chain has TRBV20-1 and TRBJ1-1; D uncertain. The CDR3 is CSASGQLRANTEAFF. The CDR3 DNA follows: TGCAGTGCTAGCGGGCAGCTCAGAGCGAACACTGAAGCTTTCTTT.